This is a list of T cell receptor beta chains from one sample in a study of blood T cell repertoires in COVID-19. The assay was immunoSEQ multiplex PCR, and TCRdb's table has in-frame clones only and misses some. The table records some 300,000 clones, roughly 90% of them present only once. The sample comprised PBMCs or T cells enriched from blood (not recorded which). The receptor source for this set is a woman between 18 and 29 years old with acute COVID-19. Both conserved end residues are part of each CDR3. Each record gives: D gene, V gene, clone size, J gene, CDR3 protein, CDR3 DNA. D genes are given only for firm matches. Expanded clones are given a class, and other clones once, few, many or no size at all.

>.|TRBV5-1|once|TRBJ2-3
CASSSLFTDTQYF
TGCGCCAGCAGCTCACTCTTCACAGATACGCAGTATTTT
>TRBD2|TRBV24-1|.|TRBJ2-2
CATSDPGLAGANTGELFF
TGTGCCACCAGTGATCCGGGACTAGCGGGAGCGAACACCGGGGAGCTGTTTTTT
>.|TRBV10-2|.|TRBJ2-7
CASRAAGEQYF
TGCGCCAGCAGGGCGGCTGGCGAGCAGTACTTC
>.|TRBV5-1|.|TRBJ2-2
CASRGGTGELFF
TGCGCCAGCAGAGGAGGCACCGGGGAGCTGTTTTTT
>.|TRBV21-1|.|TRBJ1-1
CASSKSPGKRTEAFF
TGTGCCAGCAGCAAATCCCCAGGGAAGCGCACTGAAGCTTTCTTT
>.|TRBV30|.|TRBJ1-2
CALGAGANYGYTF
TGTGCCCTTGGGGCAGGGGCTAACTATGGCTACACCTTC
>.|TRBV2|.|TRBJ2-2
CASQRMSNTGELFF
TGTGCCAGCCAGCGAATGTCGAACACCGGGGAGCTGTTTTTT
>.|TRBV11-3|.|TRBJ2-7
CASSTRIVHEQYF
TGTGCCAGCAGCACCCGAATAGTCCACGAGCAGTACTTC
>.|TRBV19|.|TRBJ1-1
CASSIDGEYTEAFF
TGTGCCAGTAGTATAGACGGGGAGTACACTGAAGCTTTCTTT
>.|TRBV18|few|TRBJ2-7
CASSPSSREQYF
TGTGCCAGCTCACCGTCGAGTCGCGAGCAGTACTTC
>.|TRBV28|.|TRBJ1-1
CASRQENTEAFF
TGTGCCAGCAGACAGGAGAACACTGAAGCTTTCTTT
>.|TRBV2|.|TRBJ2-7
CASSEQGGASYEQYF
TGTGCCAGCAGTGAACAAGGGGGGGCCTCCTACGAGCAGTACTTC
>.|TRBV19|.|TRBJ1-5
CASSIQDSNQPQHF
TGTGCCAGTAGTATACAGGATAGCAATCAGCCCCAGCATTTT
>.|TRBV5-1|.|TRBJ1-1
CASAKRGETEAFF
TGCGCCAGCGCTAAGCGGGGAGAAACTGAAGCTTTCTTT
>TRBD1|TRBV9|.|TRBJ1-1
CASSVGVQGARGTEAFF
TGTGCCAGCAGCGTAGGAGTCCAGGGGGCACGGGGGACTGAAGCTTTCTTT
>TRBD2|TRBV7-8|.|TRBJ2-5
CASSLRGLAGIETQYF
TGTGCCAGCAGCCTCCGGGGACTAGCGGGAATAGAGACCCAGTACTTC
>TRBD1|TRBV7-9|.|TRBJ1-1
CASSSRGRLTMNTEAFF
TGTGCCAGCAGCTCCAGGGGGCGACTTACCATGAACACTGAAGCTTTCTTT
>.|TRBV28|once|TRBJ1-5
CASRNRQSQPQHF
TGTGCCAGCAGAAACCGACAGAGCCAGCCCCAGCATTTT
>TRBD1|TRBV19|.|TRBJ1-3
CASNPGGPGTGSSGNTIYF
TGTGCCAGTAACCCAGGGGGTCCCGGGACAGGTTCCTCTGGAAACACCATATATTTT
>.|TRBV12-3/TRBV12-4|.|TRBJ2-1
CASSMTSHNEQFF
TGTGCCAGCAGCATGACTAGTCACAATGAGCAGTTCTTC
>.|TRBV2|.|TRBJ2-1
CASSEVPQDEQFF
TGTGCCAGCAGTGAAGTCCCCCAGGATGAGCAGTTCTTC
>.|TRBV6-1|.|TRBJ1-5
CASSEDGRSHQPQHF
TGTGCCAGCAGTGAAGACGGGAGGAGTCATCAGCCCCAGCATTTT
>.|TRBV10-1|few|TRBJ2-2
CASSESGPGAGELFF
TGCGCCAGCAGTGAGTCCGGACCGGGGGCCGGGGAGCTGTTTTTT
>.|TRBV29-1|.|TRBJ2-5
CSVEGLGETQYF
TGCAGCGTGGAGGGACTTGGGGAGACCCAGTACTTC
>.|TRBV4-2|.|TRBJ1-2
CASSPDRIRHYGYTF
TGTGCCAGCAGCCCCGACAGGATTCGGCACTATGGCTACACCTTC
>.|TRBV7-6|.|TRBJ2-5
CASSSSETQYF
TGTGCCAGCAGCTCCTCGGAGACCCAGTACTTC
>TRBD2|TRBV30|.|TRBJ2-5
CAGGAGGPGETQYF
TGTGCCGGAGGGGCGGGAGGGCCCGGAGAGACCCAGTACTTC
>TRBD1|TRBV15|.|TRBJ1-5
CATGTGDQPQHF
TGTGCCACTGGGACAGGCGATCAGCCCCAGCATTTT
>.|TRBV5-1|.|TRBJ1-1
CASSLGVSGNTEAFF
TGCGCCAGCAGCTTGGGTGTCAGCGGAAACACTGAAGCTTTCTTT
>.|TRBV7-2|.|TRBJ1-2
CASSLLPGDGYTF
TGTGCCAGCAGCTTATTACCTGGAGATGGCTACACCTTC
>.|TRBV7-6|.|TRBJ1-1
CASSSLWNTEAFF
TGTGCCAGCAGCTCCTTGTGGAACACTGAAGCTTTCTTT
>.|TRBV29-1|once|TRBJ2-1
CSVGSANNEQFF
TGCAGCGTTGGGTCCGCGAACAATGAGCAGTTCTTC
>TRBD1|TRBV5-1|.|TRBJ1-1
CASSLDRGGTEAFF
TGCGCCAGCAGCTTGGACAGGGGAGGCACTGAAGCTTTCTTT
>TRBD1|TRBV10-3|.|TRBJ2-5
CAISEQIGTGETQYF
TGTGCCATCAGTGAACAAATCGGGACAGGGGAGACCCAGTACTTC
>TRBD2|TRBV28|.|TRBJ2-1
CASSPLLKAGSYNEQFF
TGTGCCAGCAGCCCCCTGCTGAAAGCGGGATCTTACAATGAGCAGTTCTTC
>.|TRBV15|.|TRBJ1-1
CATSRGQIHTEAFF
TGTGCCACCAGCAGAGGACAGATACACACTGAAGCTTTCTTT
>.|TRBV24-1|.|TRBJ2-7
CATSDPGAGTPYEQYF
TGTGCCACCAGTGATCCAGGGGCAGGGACCCCCTACGAGCAGTACTTC
>.|TRBV30|.|TRBJ1-1
CAWSLSGDTEAFF
TGTGCCTGGAGCCTCTCAGGGGACACTGAAGCTTTCTTT
>.|TRBV28|once|TRBJ1-5
CASSLVQYSGQPQHF
TGTGCCAGCAGCCTCGTCCAGTATAGCGGGCAGCCCCAGCATTTT
>.|TRBV15|.|TRBJ1-1
CATSNEEDLGTEAFF
TGTGCCACCAGCAACGAGGAGGATCTGGGGACTGAAGCTTTCTTT
>TRBD1|TRBV20-1|.|TRBJ1-2
CSASSTGGGYTF
TGCAGTGCTAGTTCTACAGGGGGTGGCTACACCTTC
>.|TRBV2|few|TRBJ1-4
CASSDPQPGNEKLFF
TGTGCCAGCAGTGACCCCCAGCCGGGGAATGAAAAACTGTTTTTT
>.|TRBV3-1/TRBV3-2|once|TRBJ2-1
CASRAGTEQFF
TGTGCCAGCAGGGCCGGGACAGAGCAGTTCTTC
>.|TRBV11-3|.|TRBJ1-2
CASSLDRSRLNYGYTF
TGTGCCAGCAGCTTAGATAGGAGCCGGCTTAACTATGGCTACACCTTC
>TRBD1|TRBV9|.|TRBJ1-2
CASSAAGGGYTF
TGTGCCAGCAGTGCTGCAGGGGGCGGCTACACCTTC
>.|TRBV27|.|TRBJ1-6
CASSLWPHSPLHF
TGTGCCAGCAGTTTATGGCCTCATTCACCCCTCCACTTT
>TRBD2|TRBV28|.|TRBJ2-7
CASSSGASGSYEQYF
TGTGCCAGCAGTTCCGGGGCTAGCGGGAGTTACGAGCAGTACTTC
>.|TRBV12-3/TRBV12-4|.|TRBJ2-5
CASSLRTEETQYF
TGTGCCAGCAGTCTACGGACAGAAGAGACCCAGTACTTC
>TRBD1|TRBV9|.|TRBJ1-2
CASSGPGQGLNYGYTF
TGTGCCAGCAGCGGACCGGGACAGGGATTAAACTATGGCTACACCTTC
>.|TRBV28|.|TRBJ1-2
CASSLSAASNYGYTF
TGTGCCAGCAGTTTAAGCGCGGCATCTAACTATGGCTACACCTTC